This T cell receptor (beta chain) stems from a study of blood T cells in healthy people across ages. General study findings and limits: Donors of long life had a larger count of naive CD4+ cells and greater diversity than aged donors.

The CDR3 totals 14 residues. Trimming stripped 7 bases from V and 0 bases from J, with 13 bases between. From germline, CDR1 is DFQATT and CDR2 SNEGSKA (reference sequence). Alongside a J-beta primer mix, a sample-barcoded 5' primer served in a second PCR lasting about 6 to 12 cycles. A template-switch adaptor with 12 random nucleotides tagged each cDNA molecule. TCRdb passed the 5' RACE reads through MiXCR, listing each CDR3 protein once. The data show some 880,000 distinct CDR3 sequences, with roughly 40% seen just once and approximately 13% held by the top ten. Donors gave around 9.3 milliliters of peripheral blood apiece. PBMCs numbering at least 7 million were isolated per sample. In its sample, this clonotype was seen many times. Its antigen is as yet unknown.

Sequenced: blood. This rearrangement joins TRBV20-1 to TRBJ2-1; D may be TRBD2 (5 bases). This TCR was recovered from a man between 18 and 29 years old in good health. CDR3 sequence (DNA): TGCAGTGGGCAGGAGGCCAGCTCCTACAATGAGCAGTTCTTC. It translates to CSGQEASSYNEQFF.